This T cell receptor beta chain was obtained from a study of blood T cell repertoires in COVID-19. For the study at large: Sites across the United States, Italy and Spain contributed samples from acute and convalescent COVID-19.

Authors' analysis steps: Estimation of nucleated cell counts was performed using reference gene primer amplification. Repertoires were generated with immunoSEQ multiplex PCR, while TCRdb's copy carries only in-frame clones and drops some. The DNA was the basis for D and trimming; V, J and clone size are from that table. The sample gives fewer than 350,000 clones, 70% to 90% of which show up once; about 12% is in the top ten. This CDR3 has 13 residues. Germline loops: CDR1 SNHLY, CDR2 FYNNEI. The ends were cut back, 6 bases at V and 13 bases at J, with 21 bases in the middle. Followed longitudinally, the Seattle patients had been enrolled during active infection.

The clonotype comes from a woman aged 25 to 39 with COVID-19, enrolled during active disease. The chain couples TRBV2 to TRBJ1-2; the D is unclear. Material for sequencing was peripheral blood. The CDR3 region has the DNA TGTGCCAGCAGCGAGAGGACGTTGGGAGATAGCACCTTC. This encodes CASSERTLGDSTF.